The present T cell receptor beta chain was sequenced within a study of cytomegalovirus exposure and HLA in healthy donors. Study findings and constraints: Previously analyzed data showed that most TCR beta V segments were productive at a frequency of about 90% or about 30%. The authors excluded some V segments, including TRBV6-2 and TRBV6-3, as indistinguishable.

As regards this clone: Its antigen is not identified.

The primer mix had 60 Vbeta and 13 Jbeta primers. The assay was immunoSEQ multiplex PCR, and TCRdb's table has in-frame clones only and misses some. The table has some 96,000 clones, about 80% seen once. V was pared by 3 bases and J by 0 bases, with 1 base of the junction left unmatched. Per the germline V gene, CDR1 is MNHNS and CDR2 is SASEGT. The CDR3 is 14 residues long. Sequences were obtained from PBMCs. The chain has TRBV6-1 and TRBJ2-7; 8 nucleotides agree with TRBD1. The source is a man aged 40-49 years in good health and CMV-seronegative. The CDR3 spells CASSEGQVSYEQYF. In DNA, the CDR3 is TGTGCCAGCAGTGAGGGACAGGTCTCCTACGAGCAGTACTTC.